This T cell receptor beta chain emerged from a study of blood T cell repertoires in COVID-19. Study-level information: From T cells, B-cell-depleted T cells, or PBMCs came the material, which was cDNA or gDNA.

Study processing details: Nucleated cell counts were estimated from reference gene primer amplification. Generated by immunoSEQ multiplex PCR, the TCRdb table keeps only in-frame clones and is missing some. V and J calls and clone size are copied from that table; D and trimming were computed from the DNA. This table holds about 150,000 clones, roughly 82% found once. The CDR3 extends over 13 amino acids. CDR1 MRHNA and CDR2 SNTAGT come from the germline V gene. V lost 5 bases, J lost 5 bases, and 3 bases stayed unmatched. The V gene is TRBV6-4, the J gene TRBJ1-2, with 9 bases identical to TRBD1. This sequence was found in a human donor with acute or convalescent COVID-19. The donor label of this sample is uncertain. Sequences were obtained from peripheral blood. The CDR3 DNA reads TGTGCCAGCAGTAGAGGACAGGGGTATGGCTACACCTTC. Translated: CASSRGQGYGYTF.